This TCR beta chain was identified in a study of blood T cell repertoires in COVID-19. For the study at large: Both acute and convalescent COVID-19 samples were obtained from the United States, Italy and Spain. T cells, B-cell-depleted T cells, or PBMCs provided the cDNA or gDNA that served as material.

Study processing details: Amplification of reference gene primers provided the estimated nucleated cell counts. Sequencing used immunoSEQ multiplex PCR; TCRdb keeps in-frame clones, though not all of them. Clonal size and the V and J genes are those of that table, whereas D and trimming came from the DNA. Here the sample spans 150,000 to 200,000 clones, approximately 89% being singletons. A note on this clone: At the DNA level, this CDR3 is encoded by other sequences in the same sample as well.

V dropped 0 bases and J dropped 0 bases, with 9 bases sitting between them. The CDR3 covers 16 residues. CDR1 and CDR2 from the germline V gene are SGHRS and YFSETQ. Sequencing was performed on peripheral blood. This sequence originates from a woman aged 25-40 years with acute or convalescent COVID-19. J is TRBJ2-2 and V is TRBV5-1; D possibly corresponds to TRBD2 (6 bases). For the CDR3, the DNA is TGCGCCAGCAGCTTGGGAAGCGGGCCGAACACCGGGGAGCTGTTTTTT. Amino acid sequence: CASSLGSGPNTGELFF.